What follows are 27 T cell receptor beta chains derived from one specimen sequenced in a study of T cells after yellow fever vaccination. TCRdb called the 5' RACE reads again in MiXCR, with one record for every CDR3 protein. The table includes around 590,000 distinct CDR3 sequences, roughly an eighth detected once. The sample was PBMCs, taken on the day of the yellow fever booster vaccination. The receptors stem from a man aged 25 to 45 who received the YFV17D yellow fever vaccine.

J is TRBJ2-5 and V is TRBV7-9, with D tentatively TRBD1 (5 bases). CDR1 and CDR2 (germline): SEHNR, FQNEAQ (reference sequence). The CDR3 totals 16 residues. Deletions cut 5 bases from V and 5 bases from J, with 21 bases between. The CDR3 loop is CASSPNRGPGLETQYF. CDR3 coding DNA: TGTGCCAGCAGCCCCAATAGGGGCCCGGGCTTGGAGACCCAGTACTTC.

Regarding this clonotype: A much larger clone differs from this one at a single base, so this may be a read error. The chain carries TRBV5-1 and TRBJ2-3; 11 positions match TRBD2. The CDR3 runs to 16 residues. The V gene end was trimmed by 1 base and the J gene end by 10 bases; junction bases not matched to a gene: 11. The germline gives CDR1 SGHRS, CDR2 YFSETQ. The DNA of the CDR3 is TGCGCCAGCAGCTTGATTAGCGGGAGGGCCGGGGAGTCGCAGTATTTT. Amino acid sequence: CASSLISGRAGESQYF.

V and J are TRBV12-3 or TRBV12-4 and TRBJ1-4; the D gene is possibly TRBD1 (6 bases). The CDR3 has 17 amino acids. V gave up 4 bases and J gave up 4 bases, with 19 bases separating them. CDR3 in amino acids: CASSSQGPASGNEKLFF. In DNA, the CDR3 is TGTGCCAGCAGTTCACAGGGCCCGGCGTCGGGTAATGAAAAACTGTTTTTT.

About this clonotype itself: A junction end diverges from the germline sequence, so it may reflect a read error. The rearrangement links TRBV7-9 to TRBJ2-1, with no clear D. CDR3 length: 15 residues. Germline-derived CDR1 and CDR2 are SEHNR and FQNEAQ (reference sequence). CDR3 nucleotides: TGTGCCAGCAGCTTAGTGGCCGTCTCCCACAATGAGCAGTTCTTC. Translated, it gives CASSLVAVSHNEQFF. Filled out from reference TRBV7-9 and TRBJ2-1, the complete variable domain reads DTGVSQNPRHKITKRGQNVTFRCDPISEHNRLYWYRQTLGQGPEFLTYFQNEAQLEKSRLLSDRFSAERPKGSFSTLEIQRTEQGDSAMYLCASSLVAVSHNEQFFGPGTRLTVL.

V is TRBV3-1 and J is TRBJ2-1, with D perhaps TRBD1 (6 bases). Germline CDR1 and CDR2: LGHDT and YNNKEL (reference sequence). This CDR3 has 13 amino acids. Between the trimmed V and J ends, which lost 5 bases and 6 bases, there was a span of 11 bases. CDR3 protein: CASSYREANEQFF. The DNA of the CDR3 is TGTGCCAGCAGCTACAGGGAAGCCAATGAGCAGTTCTTC.

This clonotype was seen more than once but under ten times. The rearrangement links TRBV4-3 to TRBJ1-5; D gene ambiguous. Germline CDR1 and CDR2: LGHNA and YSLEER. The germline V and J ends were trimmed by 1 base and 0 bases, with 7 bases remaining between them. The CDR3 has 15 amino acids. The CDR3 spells CASSQVWNSNQPQHF. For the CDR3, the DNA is TGCGCCAGCAGCCAAGTATGGAATAGCAATCAGCCCCAGCATTTT.

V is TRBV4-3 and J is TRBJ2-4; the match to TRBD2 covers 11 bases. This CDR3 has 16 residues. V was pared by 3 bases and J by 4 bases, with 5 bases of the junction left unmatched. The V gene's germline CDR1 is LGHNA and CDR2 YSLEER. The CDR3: CASSQVGLAEKNIQYF. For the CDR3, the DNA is TGCGCCAGCAGCCAGGTGGGACTAGCGGAAAAAAACATTCAGTACTTC.

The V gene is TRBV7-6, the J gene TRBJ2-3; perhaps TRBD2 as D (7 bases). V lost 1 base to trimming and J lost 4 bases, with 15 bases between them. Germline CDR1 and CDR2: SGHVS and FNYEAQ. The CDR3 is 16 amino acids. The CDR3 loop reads CASSLEGGAQSDTQYF. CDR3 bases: TGTGCCAGCAGCTTAGAGGGGGGGGCGCAATCAGATACGCAGTATTTT.

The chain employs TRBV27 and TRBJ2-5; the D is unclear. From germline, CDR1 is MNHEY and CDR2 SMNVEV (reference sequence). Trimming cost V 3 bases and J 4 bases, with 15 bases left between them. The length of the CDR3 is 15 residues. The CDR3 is CASSFLTQVGETQYF. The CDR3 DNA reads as TGTGCCAGCAGTTTCTTGACTCAGGTGGGAGAGACCCAGTACTTC.

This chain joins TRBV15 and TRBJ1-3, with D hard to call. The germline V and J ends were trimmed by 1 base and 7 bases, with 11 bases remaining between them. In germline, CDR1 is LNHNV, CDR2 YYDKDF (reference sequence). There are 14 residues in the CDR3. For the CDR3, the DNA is TGTGCCACCAGCAGAGCACTTGGAGCGAACACCATATATTTT. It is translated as CATSRALGANTIYF.

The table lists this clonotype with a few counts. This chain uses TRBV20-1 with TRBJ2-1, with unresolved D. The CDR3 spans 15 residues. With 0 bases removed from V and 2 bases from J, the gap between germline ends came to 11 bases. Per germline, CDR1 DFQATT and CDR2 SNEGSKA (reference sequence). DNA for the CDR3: TGCAGTGCTAGAGAAGGCAGAACTCCCTACAATGAGCAGTTCTTC. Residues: CSAREGRTPYNEQFF.

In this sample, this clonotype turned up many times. The CDR3 DNA sequence: TGCGCCAGCAGCTTGGAATTGGGGGGAGCGTACGAGCAGTACTTC. It codes for CASSLELGGAYEQYF. The chain links TRBV5-1 to TRBJ2-7; the D gene is possibly TRBD2 (6 bases). Germline values: CDR1 SGHRS, CDR2 YFSETQ. This CDR3 comprises 15 residues. Trimming pared 0 bases from V and 4 bases from J, leaving 14 bases between. Complete variable domain (other parts from reference TRBV5-1 and TRBJ2-7): KAGVTQTPRYLIKTRGQQVTLSCSPISGHRSVSWYQQTPGQGLQFLFEYFSETQRNKGNFPGRFSGRQFSNSRSEMNVSTLELGDSALYLCASSLELGGAYEQYFGPGTRLTVT.

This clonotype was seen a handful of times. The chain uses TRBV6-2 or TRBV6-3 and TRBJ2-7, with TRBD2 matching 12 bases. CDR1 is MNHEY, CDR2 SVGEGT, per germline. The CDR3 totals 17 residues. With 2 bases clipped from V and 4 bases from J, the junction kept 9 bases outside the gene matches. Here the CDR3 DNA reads TGTGCCAGCAGTTACCCCGGACTAGCGGGACCAGGATACGAGCAGTACTTC. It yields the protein CASSYPGLAGPGYEQYF.

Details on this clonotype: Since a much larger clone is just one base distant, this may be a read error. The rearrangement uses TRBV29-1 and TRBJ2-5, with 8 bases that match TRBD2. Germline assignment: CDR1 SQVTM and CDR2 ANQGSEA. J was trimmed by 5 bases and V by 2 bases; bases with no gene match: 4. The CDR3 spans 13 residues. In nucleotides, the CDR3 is TGCAGCGTTGAAACGGGGGGGGTTGAGACCCAGTACTTC. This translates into CSVETGGVETQYF.

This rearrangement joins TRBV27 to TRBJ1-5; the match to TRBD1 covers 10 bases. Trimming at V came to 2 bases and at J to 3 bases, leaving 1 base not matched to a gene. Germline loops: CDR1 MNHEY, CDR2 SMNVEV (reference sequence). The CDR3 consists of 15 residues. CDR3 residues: CASSLGTGDNQPQHF. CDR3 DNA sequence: TGTGCCAGCAGTTTAGGGACAGGGGACAATCAGCCCCAGCATTTT.

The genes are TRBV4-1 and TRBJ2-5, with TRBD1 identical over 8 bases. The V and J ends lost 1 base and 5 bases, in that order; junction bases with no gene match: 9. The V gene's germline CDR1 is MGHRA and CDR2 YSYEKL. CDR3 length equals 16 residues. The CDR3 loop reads CASSQVGGRGRETQYF. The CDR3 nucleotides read TGCGCCAGCAGCCAAGTCGGTGGCAGGGGGCGGGAGACCCAGTACTTC.

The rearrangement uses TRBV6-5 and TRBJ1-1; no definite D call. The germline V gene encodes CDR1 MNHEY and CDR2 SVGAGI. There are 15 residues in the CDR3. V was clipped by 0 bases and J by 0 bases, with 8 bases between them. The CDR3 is CASSYSPSVNTEAFF. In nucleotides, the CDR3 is TGTGCCAGCAGTTACTCCCCTTCAGTGAACACTGAAGCTTTCTTT.

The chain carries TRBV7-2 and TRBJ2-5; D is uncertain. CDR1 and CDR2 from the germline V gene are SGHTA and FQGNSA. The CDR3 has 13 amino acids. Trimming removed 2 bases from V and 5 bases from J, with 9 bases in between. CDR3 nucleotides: TGTGCCAGCAGCTTATTTGGGAAGGAGACCCAGTACTTC. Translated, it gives CASSLFGKETQYF. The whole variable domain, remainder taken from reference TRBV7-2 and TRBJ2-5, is GAGVSQSPSNKVTEKGKDVELRCDPISGHTALYWYRQSLGQGLEFLIYFQGNSAPDKSGLPSDRFSAERTGGSVSTLTIQRTQQEDSAVYLCASSLFGKETQYFGPGTRLLVL.

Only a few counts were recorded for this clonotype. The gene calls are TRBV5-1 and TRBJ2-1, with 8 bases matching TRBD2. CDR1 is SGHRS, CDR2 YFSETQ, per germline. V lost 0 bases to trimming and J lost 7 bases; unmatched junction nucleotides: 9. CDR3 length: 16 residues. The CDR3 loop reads CASSLEGGRPSNEQFF. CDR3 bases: TGCGCCAGCAGCTTGGAGGGCGGGAGGCCTTCGAATGAGCAGTTCTTC.

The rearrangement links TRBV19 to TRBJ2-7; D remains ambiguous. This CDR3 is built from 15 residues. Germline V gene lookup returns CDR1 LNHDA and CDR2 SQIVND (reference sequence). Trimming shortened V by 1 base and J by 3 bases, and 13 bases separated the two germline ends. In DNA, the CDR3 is TGTGCCAGTAGTATAGGGAACGGTTGGGGCTACGAGCAGTACTTC. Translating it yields CASSIGNGWGYEQYF. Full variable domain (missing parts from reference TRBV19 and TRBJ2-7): DGGITQSPKYLFRKEGQNVTLSCEQNLNHDAMYWYRQDPGQGLRLIYYSQIVNDFQKGDIAEGYSVSREKKESFPLTVTSAQKNPTAFYLCASSIGNGWGYEQYFGPGTRLTVT.

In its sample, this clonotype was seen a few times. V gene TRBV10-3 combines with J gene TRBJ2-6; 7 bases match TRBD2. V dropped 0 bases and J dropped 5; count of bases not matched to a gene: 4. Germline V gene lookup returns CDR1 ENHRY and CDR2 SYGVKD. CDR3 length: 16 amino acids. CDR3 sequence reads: CAISESAGVRANVLTF. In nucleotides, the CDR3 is TGTGCCATCAGTGAGTCTGCGGGGGTCCGGGCCAACGTCCTGACTTTC.

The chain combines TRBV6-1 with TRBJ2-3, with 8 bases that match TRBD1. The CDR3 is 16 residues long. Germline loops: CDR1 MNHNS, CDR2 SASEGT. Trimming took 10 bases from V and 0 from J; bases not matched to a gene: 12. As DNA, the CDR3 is TGTGCCACCAAAACAGGGGGTCTCCTTAGCACAGATACGCAGTATTTT. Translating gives CATKTGGLLSTDTQYF.

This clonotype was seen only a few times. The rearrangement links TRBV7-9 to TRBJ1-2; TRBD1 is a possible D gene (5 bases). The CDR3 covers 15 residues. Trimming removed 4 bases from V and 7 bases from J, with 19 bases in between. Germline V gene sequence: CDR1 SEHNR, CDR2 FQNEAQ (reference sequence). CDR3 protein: CASSSPAVRAIGYTF. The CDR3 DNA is TGTGCCAGCAGCTCTCCGGCCGTCAGGGCGATTGGCTACACCTTC.

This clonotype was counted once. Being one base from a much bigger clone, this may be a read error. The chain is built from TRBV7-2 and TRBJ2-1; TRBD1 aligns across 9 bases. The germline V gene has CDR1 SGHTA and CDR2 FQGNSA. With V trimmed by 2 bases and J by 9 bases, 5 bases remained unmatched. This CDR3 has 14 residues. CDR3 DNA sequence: TGTGCCAGCAGCTTATGGACAGGGGACAGTGAGCAGTTCTTC. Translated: CASSLWTGDSEQFF.

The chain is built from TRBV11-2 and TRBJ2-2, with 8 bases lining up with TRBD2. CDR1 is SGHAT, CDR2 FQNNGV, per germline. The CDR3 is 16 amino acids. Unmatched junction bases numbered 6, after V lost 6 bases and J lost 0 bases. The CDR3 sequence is CASRPTGGANTGELFF. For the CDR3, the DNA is TGTGCCAGCAGGCCGACGGGAGGGGCGAACACCGGGGAGCTGTTTTTT.

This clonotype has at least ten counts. In DNA, the CDR3 is TGTGCCAGCAGACAAAGACAGGGCTTACACGAGCAGTTCTTC. Protein product: CASRQRQGLHEQFF. The chain has TRBV6-1 and TRBJ2-1; the match to TRBD1 covers 7 bases. Germline CDR1 MNHNS, CDR2 SASEGT. This CDR3 contains 14 residues. V dropped 6 bases and J dropped 10; count of bases not matched to a gene: 12.

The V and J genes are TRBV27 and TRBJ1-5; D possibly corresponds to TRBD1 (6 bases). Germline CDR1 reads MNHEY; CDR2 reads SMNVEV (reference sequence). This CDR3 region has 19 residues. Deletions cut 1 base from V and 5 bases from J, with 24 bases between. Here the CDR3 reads CASSLWTPKGARGDQPQHF. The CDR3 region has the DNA TGTGCCAGCAGTTTATGGACCCCCAAAGGCGCGAGGGGGGATCAGCCCCAGCATTTT.